This passage covers 10 T cell receptor beta chains from one sample sequenced in a study of blood T cells in healthy people across ages. It was with a sample-barcoded 5' primer and a J-beta primer mix that a second PCR of roughly 7 to 12 cycles was run. TCRdb processed the 5' RACE reads anew with MiXCR; each CDR3 protein has one entry. Seen here are 1.2 million to 1.5 million distinct CDR3 sequences, 45% to 70% observed once, and the top ten hold under 8.5%. Sequencing was performed on blood. The receptors here all came from a young man in good health.

In nucleotides, the CDR3 is TGCAGTGCTACGGGCCGGACAGGCCGCTACAATGAGCAGTTCTTC. This sequence encodes CSATGRTGRYNEQFF. The chain recombines TRBV20-1 with TRBJ2-1; 7 bases map to TRBD1. CDR3 size: 15 residues. Looked up from germline, CDR1 is DFQATT and CDR2 is SNEGSKA (reference sequence). The trim removed 4 bases at V and 3 bases at J, leaving 9 bases unmatched.

This clonotype was seen a few times. The chain links TRBV10-3 to TRBJ2-3; D perhaps matches TRBD2 (5 bases). V was pared by 0 bases and J by 6 bases, with 13 bases between. Germline CDR1 reads ENHRY; CDR2 reads SYGVKD. The CDR3 is 15 amino acids. DNA for the CDR3: TGTGCCATCAGTGAGTCTTGGAGCGGTTCTGATACGCAGTATTTT. Translating it yields CAISESWSGSDTQYF.

This clonotype appeared once. The chain employs TRBV28 and TRBJ2-7; 9 bases match TRBD1. Trimming took 4 bases from V and 5 from J; bases not matched to a gene: 12. Germline V gives CDR1 MDHEN, CDR2 SYDVKM. The CDR3 is made up of 16 amino acids. The CDR3 is CASSSWGGQGNHEQYF. The CDR3 coding sequence is TGTGCCAGCAGTTCCTGGGGGGGACAGGGAAATCACGAGCAGTACTTC.

V gene TRBV7-2 combines with J gene TRBJ2-4; TRBD1 aligns across 8 bases. Germline CDR1 is SGHTA and CDR2 is FQGNSA. The CDR3 has 16 amino acids. The V and J ends lost 2 bases and 1 base, in that order; junction bases with no gene match: 4. The CDR3 region has the DNA TGTGCCAGCAGCTTACTGGACAGGGACGCCAAAAACATTCAGTACTTC. Its translation: CASSLLDRDAKNIQYF.

The rearrangement links TRBV6-2 or TRBV6-3 to TRBJ2-1; TRBD1 agrees at 7 bases. The CDR3 is 14 residues long. V lost 3 bases, J lost 6 bases, and 5 bases stayed unmatched. Germline CDR1 reads MNHEY; CDR2 reads SVGEGT. The CDR3 loop is CASSYRDRLNEQFF. CDR3 in DNA: TGTGCCAGCAGTTATAGGGACAGACTCAATGAGCAGTTCTTC.

The chain is built from TRBV7-2 and TRBJ2-7; D remains unclear. V was trimmed by 2 bases and J by 5 bases, leaving 7 bases between them. This CDR3 comprises 12 residues. The V gene's germline CDR1 is SGHTA and CDR2 FQGNSA. CDR3 bases: TGTGCCAGCAGCTTAAAATCCCACGAGCAGTACTTC. It specifies CASSLKSHEQYF.

The chain combines TRBV7-2 with TRBJ2-1; perhaps TRBD1 as D (5 bases). The germline CDR1 and CDR2 sequences are SGHTA and FQGNSA. The CDR3 extends over 12 amino acids. The germline V and J ends were trimmed by 2 bases and 10 bases, with 9 bases remaining between them. This chain's CDR3 is CASSLQGFEQFF. The DNA for the CDR3 is TGTGCCAGCAGCTTACAGGGTTTCGAGCAGTTCTTC.

Only a few counts were recorded for this clonotype. The gene calls are TRBV2 and TRBJ2-3, with 9 nucleotides matching TRBD2. CDR3 length: 16 residues. J gave up 2 bases and V 4 bases, and 7 bases lay outside the gene matches. CDR1 and CDR2 (germline): SNHLY, FYNNEI. The CDR3 DNA follows: TGTGCCAGCAGTGCGACGCTAGCGGGGAACACAGATACGCAGTATTTT. Residues: CASSATLAGNTDTQYF.

J is TRBJ2-1 and V is TRBV5-6, with D perhaps TRBD1 (6 bases). V was shortened by 1 base and J by 0 bases, with 14 bases between the two germline ends. The CDR3 extends over 17 amino acids. CDR1 and CDR2 (germline): SGHDT, YYEEEE. The CDR3 is CASSLNTGPLSYNEQFF. The CDR3, as DNA: TGTGCCAGCAGCTTGAATACAGGGCCGCTCTCCTACAATGAGCAGTTCTTC.

In this sample, this clonotype turned up a few times. This chain connects TRBV20-1 to TRBJ2-1; the match to TRBD2 covers 9 bases. The V gene end was trimmed by 0 bases and the J gene end by 0 bases; junction bases not matched to a gene: 6. This CDR3 has 17 amino acids. The germline gives CDR1 DFQATT, CDR2 SNEGSKA (reference sequence). The CDR3 DNA reads as TGCAGTGCTAGAGATTTTGGCGGGAGGGCCTCCTACAATGAGCAGTTCTTC. It translates to CSARDFGGRASYNEQFF.